The clone carrying this T cell receptor beta chain was recorded only once. Its target is not known. The data derive from a study of T cell responses to AZD1222 COVID-19 vaccine. Regarding the study as a whole: Unmutated regions of variants are reportedly targeted by nearly half of spike-specific TCRs. A mostly white British donor set with more females was recruited, and clonal diversity was possibly underestimated.

Repertoires were generated with immunoSEQ multiplex PCR, while TCRdb's copy carries only in-frame clones and drops some. Counted here are about 120,000 clones, more than 70% occurring once; the ten biggest clones make up less than 4%. Unmatched junction bases numbered 4, after V lost 7 bases and J lost 5 bases. Germline V gives CDR1 MNHEY, CDR2 SVGAGI. The CDR3 runs to 13 residues. The sequencing here drew on peripheral blood, taken 28 days after the second AZD1222 dose. This clonotype was sampled from an adult who received the AZD1222 COVID-19 vaccine. This chain connects TRBV6-5 to TRBJ1-4; 7 bases agree with TRBD1. This chain's CDR3 is CASTRDRNEKLFF. For the CDR3, the DNA is TGTGCCAGCACCCGGGACAGAAATGAAAAACTGTTTTTT.